One sample yielded the 6 T cell receptor beta chains listed below, sequenced in a study of T cells in Graves' hyperthyroidism and ophthalmopathy. Amplification of TCR beta CDR3 regions used RNA as the template. When the TCR CDR3 underwent first-round RT-PCR, the HTBI primer set was used. TCRdb analysed the multiplex PCR reads with MiXCR anew, one entry per CDR3 protein. This sample has 600,000 to 700,000 distinct CDR3 sequences, with about 45% found just once. Specimen: peripheral blood or thyroid tissue (not recorded which). These receptors originate from an adult man with Graves' disease, either hyperthyroidism or ophthalmopathy (not recorded which).

In this sample, this clonotype turned up a few times. The rearrangement uses TRBV19 and TRBJ1-5, with D perhaps matching TRBD1 (5 bases). This CDR3 contains 15 residues. Germline V gives CDR1 LNHDA, CDR2 SQIVND (reference sequence). V lost 7 bases to trimming and J lost 2 bases, with 15 bases between them. The CDR3 here is CASTPSLGGNQPQHF. The CDR3 DNA reads as TGTGCCAGTACCCCGTCTTTAGGGGGCAATCAGCCCCAGCATTTT.

This clonotype has only a few counts. The chain carries TRBV2 and TRBJ1-1; the match to TRBD1 covers 7 bases. Germline lookup yields CDR1 SNHLY and CDR2 FYNNEI. There are 14 residues in the CDR3. V shed 4 bases, J shed 6 bases, and the junction held 8 bases outside the gene matches. CDR3 bases: TGTGCCAGCAGTGGAGGGGGCCGGCCCGCTGAAGCTTTCTTT. This gives the protein CASSGGGRPAEAFF.

The chain links TRBV24-1 to TRBJ2-2; TRBD1 matches at 7 bases. The germline V gene has CDR1 KGHDR and CDR2 SFDVKD. After removal of 6 bases from V and 5 bases from J, the junction contained 5 bases not matched to a gene. CDR3 length: 14 amino acids. CDR3 protein: CATSPQGSTGELFF. In DNA form, the CDR3 reads TGTGCCACCAGTCCACAGGGGTCAACCGGGGAGCTGTTTTTT.

With respect to this clonotype: One junction end does not reproduce the germline sequence, and a read error may be involved. The chain joins TRBV2 to TRBJ1-5, with D perhaps matching TRBD1 (5 bases). Germline V CDR1 and CDR2: SNHLY, FYNNEI. CDR3 size: 15 residues. CDR3 in DNA: TGTGCCAGCAGTGGGGGGAGGACTAGCAATCAGCCCCAACATTTT. Its translation is CASSGGRTSNQPQHF. The variable domain in full, completed from reference TRBV2 and TRBJ1-5, reads EPEVTQTPSHQVTQMGQEVILRCVPISNHLYFYWYRQILGQKVEFLVSFYNNEISEKSEIFDDQFSVERPDGSNFTLKIRSTKLEDSAMYFCASSGGRTSNQPQHFGDGTRLSIL.

The V gene is TRBV10-3, the J gene TRBJ1-1; the D gene is possibly TRBD1 (5 bases). The germline V and J ends were trimmed by 10 bases and 1 base, with 16 bases remaining between them. The CDR3 totals 14 residues. Germline CDR1 is ENHRY and CDR2 is SYGVKD. The CDR3: CATRDHQGNTEAFF. CDR3 nucleotides: TGTGCCACAAGAGACCATCAGGGGAACACTGAAGCTTTCTTT.

This chain joins TRBV6-5 and TRBJ1-2; no firm D call. The CDR3 spans 11 residues. Germline V gene lookup returns CDR1 MNHEY and CDR2 SVGAGI. V lost 2 bases and J lost 5, with 3 bases in between. The CDR3 spells CASSYRYGYTF. The DNA for the CDR3 is TGTGCCAGCAGTTACAGATATGGCTACACCTTC.